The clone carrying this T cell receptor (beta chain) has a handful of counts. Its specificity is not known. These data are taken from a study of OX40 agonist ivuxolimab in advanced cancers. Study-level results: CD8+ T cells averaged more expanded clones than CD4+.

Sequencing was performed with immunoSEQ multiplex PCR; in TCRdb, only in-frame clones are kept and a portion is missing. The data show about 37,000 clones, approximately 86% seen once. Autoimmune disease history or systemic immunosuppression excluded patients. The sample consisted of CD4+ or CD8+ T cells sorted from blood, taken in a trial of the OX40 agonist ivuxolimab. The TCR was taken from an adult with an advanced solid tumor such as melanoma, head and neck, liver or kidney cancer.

The CDR3 region has the DNA TGTGCCAGCAGCTTTTTCAGGGGGATTGAAGCTTTCTTT. It translates to CASSFFRGIEAFF. J is TRBJ1-1 and V is TRBV7-2, with TRBD1 matching over 7 bases. Germline CDR1 SGHTA, CDR2 FQGNSA. This CDR3 has 13 amino acids. V lost 3 bases and J lost 7; bases outside the gene matches: 5.